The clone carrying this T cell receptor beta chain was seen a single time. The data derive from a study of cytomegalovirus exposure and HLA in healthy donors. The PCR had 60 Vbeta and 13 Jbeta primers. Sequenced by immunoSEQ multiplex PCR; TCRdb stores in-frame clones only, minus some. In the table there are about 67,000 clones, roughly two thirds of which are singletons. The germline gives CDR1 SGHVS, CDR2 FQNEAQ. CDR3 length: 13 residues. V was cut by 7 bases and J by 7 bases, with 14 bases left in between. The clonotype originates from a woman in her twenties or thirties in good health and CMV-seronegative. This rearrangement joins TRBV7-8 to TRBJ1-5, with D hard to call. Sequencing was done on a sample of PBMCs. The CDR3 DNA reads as TGTGCCAGCAAGGAGGGTTATGGCCAGCCCCAGCATTTT. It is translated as CASKEGYGQPQHF.